This passage covers 29 T cell receptor beta chains from one sample sequenced in a study of shared T cell receptors in the human thymus. Here immunoSEQ multiplex PCR was the method, and the copy in TCRdb shows in-frame clones only, minus some. The table shows almost 550,000 clones, with 70% to 80% occurring only once. These data were also reused for a study on human thymus T cells.

Sequenced material: thymocytes. All receptors come from a boy younger than two with a congenital heart defect.

The V call is TRBV11-1, the J call TRBJ2-5, with D perhaps TRBD1 (6 bases). This CDR3 has 18 residues. The germline V gene has CDR1 SGHAT and CDR2 FQDESV (reference sequence). V dropped 6 bases and J dropped 4 bases, with 27 bases sitting between them. CDR3 nucleotide sequence: TGTGCCAGCAGTCAAGAATCGGGACAACATCCGAAGGGAGAGACCCAGTACTTC. It is translated as CASSQESGQHPKGETQYF.

This chain joins TRBV5-6 and TRBJ2-1; 12 positions match TRBD2. The CDR3 consists of 15 residues. V dropped 4 bases and J dropped 4; count of bases not matched to a gene: 3. CDR1 and CDR2 from the germline V gene are SGHDT and YYEEEE. CDR3 DNA: TGTGCCAGCAGCCCAGGACTAGCGGGGTACAATGAGCAGTTCTTC. This codes for CASSPGLAGYNEQFF. Using reference TRBV5-6 and TRBJ2-1 for the parts outside the CDR3, the full variable domain is DAGVTQSPTHLIKTRGQQVTLRCSPKSGHDTVSWYQQALGQGPQFIFQYYEEEERQRGNFPDRFSGHQFPNYSSELNVNALLLGDSALYLCASSPGLAGYNEQFFGPGTRLTVL.

The chain carries TRBV10-3 and TRBJ1-6; 10 bases align to TRBD1. The CDR3 covers 16 residues. Germline V CDR1 and CDR2: ENHRY, SYGVKD. V shed 5 bases, J shed 9 bases, and the junction held 10 bases outside the gene matches. As DNA, the CDR3 is TGTGCCATCAGTTACTCCGGGACAGGGGCGGGTTCACCCCTCCACTTT. Amino acids: CAISYSGTGAGSPLHF.

The J gene is TRBJ2-7, the V gene TRBV9, with D unclear. This CDR3 comprises 19 residues. Germline CDR1 reads SGDLS; CDR2 reads YYNGEE. Trimming removed 4 bases from V and 5 bases from J, with 31 bases in between. CDR3 nucleotide sequence: TGTGCCAGCAGCCCAACGGCGGTGGGTTTACTAACCCTCCGCCACGAGCAGTACTTC. Its translation is CASSPTAVGLLTLRHEQYF.

The chain joins TRBV5-4 to TRBJ1-1, with 8 bases identical to TRBD1. The germline CDR1 and CDR2 sequences are SGHNT and YYREEE (reference sequence). Germline trimming cut 5 bases from V and 1 base from J; bases unmatched to any gene: 4. The CDR3 sequence is 14 residues long. CDR3 in amino acids: CASSSGGRNTEAFF. The CDR3 DNA sequence: TGTGCCAGCAGTTCAGGGGGCCGGAACACTGAAGCTTTCTTT.

This clone came up a few times. The chain couples TRBV10-3 to TRBJ2-7; TRBD1 might be the D (5 bases). Germline assignment: CDR1 ENHRY and CDR2 SYGVKD. CDR3 length: 15 amino acids. V was cut by 0 bases and J by 0 bases, with 9 bases left in between. The CDR3 DNA reads as TGTGCCATCAGTGAGTCATCGGACAACTCCTACGAGCAGTACTTC. This sequence encodes CAISESSDNSYEQYF.

The J gene is TRBJ2-7, the V gene TRBV30; D perhaps matches TRBD2 (5 bases). CDR3 length: 12 amino acids. V was cut by 0 bases and J by 4 bases, with 7 bases left in between. The germline gives CDR1 GTSNPN, CDR2 SVGIG (reference sequence). As DNA, the CDR3 is TGTGCCTGGAGTGTTGGGAGTTACGAGCAGTACTTC. Its translation: CAWSVGSYEQYF.

The chain links TRBV10-3 to TRBJ2-3; D is uncertain. CDR1 is ENHRY and CDR2 is SYGVKD in the germline V gene. V shed 8 bases and J shed 2 bases, with 11 bases lying between them. This CDR3 comprises 13 residues. DNA for the CDR3: TGTGCCATCGCGACACCTGTCACAGATACGCAGTATTTT. Translating gives CAIATPVTDTQYF.

This chain uses TRBV30 with TRBJ1-2; TRBD1 is a possible D gene (5 bases). Trimming removed 0 bases at V and 8 bases at J, with 16 bases between. Germline loops: CDR1 GTSNPN, CDR2 SVGIG (reference sequence). The CDR3 totals 14 residues. CDR3 amino acids: CAWSVAVVGQGYTF. DNA of the CDR3: TGTGCCTGGAGTGTAGCCGTAGTGGGGCAGGGCTACACCTTC.

The chain joins TRBV27 to TRBJ1-2, with D tentatively TRBD1 (5 bases). CDR1 MNHEY and CDR2 SMNVEV come from the germline V gene (reference sequence). V lost 2 bases and J lost 6, with 16 bases in between. This CDR3 has 15 residues. CDR3 region: CASSLRRMGGDGYTF. The CDR3 DNA reads as TGTGCCAGCAGTTTAAGGAGGATGGGGGGGGATGGCTACACCTTC.

This clone was seen just once. This chain links TRBV30 with TRBJ2-1; 9 nucleotides align to TRBD2. Trimming at V came to 3 bases and at J to 7 bases, leaving 7 bases not matched to a gene. The CDR3 is 14 residues long. From germline, CDR1 is GTSNPN and CDR2 SVGIG (reference sequence). The CDR3, as DNA: TGTGCCTGGAGCTTAGCGGGAGAATGGAATGAGCAGTTCTTC. This codes for CAWSLAGEWNEQFF.

DNA for the CDR3: TGTGCCAGCAGCCCCGGAAGGATAGCGGGAGTGTCAGATACGCAGTATTTT. Its protein product is CASSPGRIAGVSDTQYF. The V call is TRBV4-2, the J call TRBJ2-3; 9 bases map to TRBD2. Germline CDR1 LGHNA, CDR2 YNFKEQ. J was trimmed by 4 bases and V by 4 bases; bases with no gene match: 12. The CDR3 consists of 17 residues.

This clone was picked up one time. The gene calls are TRBV6-1 and TRBJ1-6; 9 nucleotides agree with TRBD1. This CDR3 is 15 amino acids long. Unmatched junction bases numbered 5, after V lost 8 bases and J lost 3 bases. Germline assignment: CDR1 MNHNS and CDR2 SASEGT. The CDR3 bases are TGTGCCAGCGCCGGGACAGGGAACTATAATTCACCCCTCCACTTT. Its translation: CASAGTGNYNSPLHF.

CDR3 sequence reads: CASSLGQPEEKLFF. CDR3 nucleotide sequence: TGTGCCAGCAGCTTAGGGCAGCCGGAGGAAAAACTGTTTTTT. The V call is TRBV7-2, the J call TRBJ1-4; D not certain. The CDR3 sequence is 14 residues long. Trimming stripped 1 base from V and 8 bases from J, with 11 bases between. Germline CDR1 and CDR2: SGHTA and FQGNSA.

The genes are TRBV7-2 and TRBJ2-1; no reliable D call. The CDR3 loop spans 11 amino acids. V was shortened by 3 bases and J by 8 bases, with 5 bases between the two germline ends. From germline, CDR1 is SGHTA and CDR2 FQGNSA. The CDR3 sequence: CASSFRYEQFF. In DNA, the CDR3 is TGTGCCAGCAGCTTCAGGTATGAGCAGTTCTTC.

This rearrangement joins TRBV4-1 to TRBJ2-1; 8 bases are a match to TRBD2. Germline trimming cut 0 bases from V and 4 bases from J; bases unmatched to any gene: 2. The CDR3 length is 15 residues. Germline V lookup: CDR1 MGHRA, CDR2 YSYEKL. The CDR3 DNA reads as TGCGCCAGCAGCCAAGAATCTAGCGGGTACAATGAGCAGTTCTTC. The encoded protein is CASSQESSGYNEQFF.

In this sample, this clone turned up a few times. The chain joins TRBV5-6 to TRBJ2-1; D possibly corresponds to TRBD2 (6 bases). The CDR3 has 14 residues. The germline V gene has CDR1 SGHDT and CDR2 YYEEEE. Trimming stripped 4 bases from V and 5 bases from J, with 13 bases between. This CDR3 is CASSPRDFHNEQFF. For the CDR3, the DNA is TGTGCCAGCAGCCCCCGGGACTTTCACAATGAGCAGTTCTTC.

J is TRBJ1-3 and V is TRBV6-1; no reliable D call. Germline CDR1 is MNHNS and CDR2 is SASEGT. This CDR3 is built from 14 residues. The ends were cut back, 3 bases at V and 4 bases at J, with 10 bases in the middle. The CDR3 reads CASSDDTAGNTIYF. The CDR3 DNA reads TGTGCCAGCAGTGACGACACGGCAGGAAACACCATATATTTT.

CDR3 nucleotide sequence: TGTGCCAGCAGCTTAGTTGGGCGTCGAGCTTTGAACACTGAAGCTTTCTTT. Translating it yields CASSLVGRRALNTEAFF. The chain joins TRBV7-9 to TRBJ1-1; D uncertain. CDR1 is SEHNR and CDR2 is FQNEAQ in the germline V gene (reference sequence). Trimming took off 1 base at V and 0 bases at J, with 15 bases between the two ends. The CDR3 spans 17 residues.

The chain combines TRBV10-3 with TRBJ2-7; tentatively, D is TRBD2 (5 bases). The V end was cut by 10 bases, the J end by 3 bases, with 10 bases between. The CDR3 length is 11 residues. CDR1 ENHRY and CDR2 SYGVKD come from the germline V gene. The DNA of the CDR3 is TGTGCCACGAAGGCGGGCTACGAGCAGTACTTC. This codes for CATKAGYEQYF.

The gene calls are TRBV6-1 and TRBJ2-5, with 9 bases fitting TRBD1. The DNA end is a closer match to TRBJ2-7, so the J assignment may be wrong. CDR3 length equals 14 residues. Germline V gives CDR1 MNHNS, CDR2 SASEGT. Here the CDR3 DNA reads TGTGCCAGCAGGCTACCGGGACAGGGCTACGAGCAGTACTTC. Translation gives CASRLPGQGYEQYF.

This clone was seen more than once but under ten times. J is TRBJ2-1 and V is TRBV6-6, with 11 positions matching TRBD2. Trimming removed 0 bases from V and 5 bases from J; junction bases left unmatched: 0. In germline, CDR1 is MNHNY, CDR2 SVGAGI (reference sequence). The CDR3 is made up of 15 amino acids. The CDR3 DNA sequence: TGTGCCAGCAGTTACTCACTAGCGGGGGACAATGAGCAGTTCTTC. Residues: CASSYSLAGDNEQFF.

The rearrangement joins TRBV4-2 to TRBJ1-2, with D maybe TRBD1 (6 bases). V gave up 3 bases and J gave up 8 bases, with 19 bases separating them. Germline values: CDR1 LGHNA, CDR2 YNFKEQ. The CDR3 length is 15 residues. CDR3 in DNA: TGTGCCAGCAGCCAGGAGCGACAGGCCCCCCGGGGCTACACCTTC. Translated, it gives CASSQERQAPRGYTF.

The chain couples TRBV29-1 to TRBJ2-2, with 7 nucleotides matching TRBD2. The V gene's germline CDR1 is SQVTM and CDR2 ANQGSEA. The CDR3 is 17 amino acids. The ends lost 3 bases at V and 3 bases at J; junction bases unmatched: 13. The CDR3 sequence is CSVDEVDERGDTGELFF. The DNA for the CDR3 is TGCAGCGTTGATGAGGTAGACGAGCGGGGCGACACCGGGGAGCTGTTTTTT.

For the CDR3, the DNA is TGCAGCGTTGAACGCCGGGAGACCCAGTACTTC. Protein: CSVERRETQYF. The chain uses TRBV29-1 and TRBJ2-5; D is unclear. This CDR3 is 11 amino acids long. Trimming shortened V by 2 bases and J by 5 bases, and 6 bases separated the two germline ends. The germline V gene has CDR1 SQVTM and CDR2 ANQGSEA.

The chain couples TRBV4-3 to TRBJ2-3; D is possibly TRBD2 (6 bases). This CDR3 has 20 amino acids. V dropped 1 base and J dropped 0 bases, with 23 bases sitting between them. Germline V gives CDR1 LGHNA, CDR2 YSLEER. The CDR3: CASSQGPRRRLGTSTDTQYF. The CDR3, as DNA: TGCGCCAGCAGCCAAGGTCCCCGACGACGACTAGGGACCAGCACAGATACGCAGTATTTT.

V gene TRBV7-4 combines with J gene TRBJ2-5; a possible D gene is TRBD2 (5 bases). Germline CDR1 is SGHVT and CDR2 is SQSDAQ. Trimming cost V 2 bases and J 7 bases, with 11 bases left between them. This CDR3 region has 13 residues. The chain's CDR3 is CASSLQPAGTQYF. The CDR3, as DNA: TGTGCCAGCAGCTTACAACCCGCGGGGACCCAGTACTTC. Variable domain in full (rest from reference TRBV7-4 and TRBJ2-5): GAGVSQSPRYKVAKRGRDVALRCDSISGHVTLYWYRQTLGQGSEVLTYSQSDAQRDKSGRPSGRFSAERPERSVSTLKIQRTEQGDSAVYLCASSLQPAGTQYFGPGTRLLVL.

The chain employs TRBV27 and TRBJ2-2; the D gene is possibly TRBD2 (6 bases). The germline V gene encodes CDR1 MNHEY and CDR2 SMNVEV (reference sequence). Deletions cut 4 bases from V and 6 bases from J, with 12 bases between. The CDR3 totals 14 residues. The CDR3 loop reads CASSWLGGPGELFF. CDR3 coding DNA: TGTGCCAGCAGTTGGTTGGGGGGACCCGGGGAGCTGTTTTTT.

This chain connects TRBV7-8 to TRBJ2-3, with 8 bases matching TRBD2. With V trimmed by 5 bases and J by 1 base, 5 bases remained unmatched. The CDR3 extends over 15 amino acids. CDR1 is SGHVS and CDR2 is FQNEAQ in the germline V gene. In nucleotides, the CDR3 is TGTGCCAGCAGCGGAAGCGGGAGTGGCACAGATACGCAGTATTTT. Translation gives CASSGSGSGTDTQYF.